This T cell receptor (beta chain) was documented in a study of CD8+ T cells in alopecia areata. As for the study in general: Female approximately 6-11-week-old C3H/HeJ recipients received skin from approximately 6-13-month-old C3H/HeJ graft donors with spontaneous alopecia.

This clone was seen at least ten times. Antigen specificity is unknown. Mouse gene names apply. The CDR3 end is not reached by the read, which stops 4 residues before it; the germline J gene fills it in. Whole-study results and caveats: It was lesional scalp, especially alopecia totalis/universalis, that showed higher clonality than normal scalp.

Sequencing templates came from extracted RNA that was reverse transcribed into cDNA. Profiled with immunoSEQ multiplex PCR; TCRdb holds only in-frame clones, not every one. Observed in the sample are around 5,900 clones, none of them singletons. This CDR3 is built from 12 residues. CDR1 and CDR2 from the germline V gene are MSHET and SYDVDS. The time point is: mouse skin 6 weeks after grafting, around onset of hair loss. Recipient mice had skin biopsied at grafting and 3 and 6 weeks afterward. The sequenced sample was skin, obtained at week 6. This chain uses TRBV29 with TRBJ2-7, with TRBD1 matching over 7 bases. The receptor was derived from a C3H/HeJ mouse with alopecia areata. For the strain, the MHC haplotype given is H2-k. This CDR3 is CASSTTGYEQYF. The DNA read from the CDR3 is TGTGCTAGCAGTACGACAGGGTAT. Drawing the rest from reference TRBV29 and TRBJ2-7, the complete variable domain is DMKVTQMPRYLIKRMGENVLLECGQDMSHETMYWYRQDPGLGLQLIYISYDVDSNSEGDIPKGYRVSRKKREHFSLILDSAKTNQTSVYFCASSTTGYEQYFGPGTRLTVL.